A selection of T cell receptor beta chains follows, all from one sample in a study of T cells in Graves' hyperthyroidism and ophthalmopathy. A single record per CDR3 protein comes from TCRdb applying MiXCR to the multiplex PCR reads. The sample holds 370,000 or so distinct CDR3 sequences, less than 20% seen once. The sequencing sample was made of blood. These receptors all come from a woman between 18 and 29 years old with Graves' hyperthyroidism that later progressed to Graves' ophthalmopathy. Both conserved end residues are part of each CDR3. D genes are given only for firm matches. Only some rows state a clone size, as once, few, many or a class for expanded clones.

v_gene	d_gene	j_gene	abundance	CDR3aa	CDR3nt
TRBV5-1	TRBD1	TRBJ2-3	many	CASRGTGAVSDTQYF	TGCGCCAGCAGAGGGACAGGGGCGGTATCGGATACGCAGTATTTT
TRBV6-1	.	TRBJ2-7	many	CASIPKTESYEQYF	TGTGCCAGCATCCCCAAGACCGAGTCCTACGAGCAGTACTTC
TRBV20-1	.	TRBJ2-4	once	CSGNGGPRAKNIQYF	TGCAGTGGCAATGGGGGGCCAAGGGCCAAAAACATTCAGTACTTC
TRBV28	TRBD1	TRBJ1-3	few	CASSLWGQGFGNTIYF	TGTGCCAGCAGTTTGTGGGGACAGGGTTTCGGAAACACCATATATTTT
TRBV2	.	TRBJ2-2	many	CASSEHAGELFF	TGTGCCAGCAGTGAACACGCCGGGGAGCTGTTTTTT
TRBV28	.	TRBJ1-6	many	CASSLWGVDSPLHF	TGTGCCAGCAGTTTATGGGGGGTTGATTCACCCCTCCACTTT
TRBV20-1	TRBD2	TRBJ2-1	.	CSAAREGLYNEQFF	TGCAGTGCTGCTCGGGAGGGCCTTTACAATGAGCAGTTCTTC
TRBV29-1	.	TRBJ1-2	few	CSVDYPGLNGYTF	TGCAGCGTTGATTACCCGGGCCTGAATGGCTACACCTTC
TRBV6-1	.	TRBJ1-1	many	CASEASRLNTEAFF	TGTGCCAGTGAAGCGAGCAGATTGAACACTGAAGCTTTCTTT
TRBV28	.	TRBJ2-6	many	CASRGATGANVLTF	TGTGCCAGCAGAGGGGCCACCGGGGCCAACGTCCTGACTTTC
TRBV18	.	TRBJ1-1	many	CASSPDRLNTEAFF	TGTGCCAGCTCACCCGACCGATTGAACACTGAAGCTTTCTTT
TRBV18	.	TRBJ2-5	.	CASSLLPPSSGSVGETQYF	TGTGCCAGCTCACTACTCCCCCCCTCGTCTGGTTCGGTGGGAGAGACCCAGTACTTC
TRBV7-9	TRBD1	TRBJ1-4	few	CASSSPTGAGEKLFF	TGTGCCAGCAGCTCCCCTACAGGGGCTGGAGAAAAACTGTTTTTT
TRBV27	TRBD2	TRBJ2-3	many	CASSLIAGVADTQYF	TGTGCCAGCAGTTTGATAGCGGGAGTCGCAGATACGCAGTATTTT
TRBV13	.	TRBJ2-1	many	CASSRSGSYNEQFF	TGTGCCAGCAGCCGTAGCGGATCCTACAATGAGCAGTTCTTC
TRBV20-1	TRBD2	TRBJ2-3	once	CSAPREGSGTDTQYF	TGCAGTGCCCCCAGGGAGGGGAGCGGGACAGATACGCAGTATTTT
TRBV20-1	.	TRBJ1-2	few	CSARPPGSNYGYTF	TGCAGTGCTAGACCCCCAGGGTCTAACTATGGCTACACCTTC
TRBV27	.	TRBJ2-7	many	CASGKSTDYEQYF	TGTGCCAGCGGCAAGTCGACAGATTACGAGCAGTACTTC
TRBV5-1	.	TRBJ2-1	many	CASSGVVSDNEQFF	TGCGCCAGCAGCGGGGTCGTCTCGGACAATGAGCAGTTCTTC
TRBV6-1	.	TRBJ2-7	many	CASSYPDRPYEQYF	TGTGCCAGCAGCTATCCGGACAGACCCTACGAGCAGTACTTC
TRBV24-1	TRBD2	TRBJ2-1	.	CATSDTSGSNEQFF	TGTGCCACCAGTGATACGAGCGGGAGTAATGAGCAGTTCTTC
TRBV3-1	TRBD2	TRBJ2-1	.	CASTRGLAGGRNEQFF	TGTGCCAGCACCCGGGGTCTAGCGGGAGGGCGGAATGAGCAGTTCTTC
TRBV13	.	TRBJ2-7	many	CASSLWGTYEQYF	TGTGCCAGCAGCTTATGGGGGACCTACGAGCAGTACTTC
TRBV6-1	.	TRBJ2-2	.	CASSGGAWNTGELFF	TGTGCCAGCAGTGGGGGGGCATGGAACACCGGGGAGCTGTTTTTT
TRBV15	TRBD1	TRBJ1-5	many	CATSRDGDSFVGDQPQHF	TGTGCCACCAGCAGAGATGGGGACAGCTTCGTAGGCGATCAGCCCCAGCATTTT
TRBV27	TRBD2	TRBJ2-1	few	CASSSQRTSGSRFYNEQFF	TGTGCCAGCAGTTCCCAAAGGACTAGCGGGAGCCGATTTTACAATGAGCAGTTCTTC
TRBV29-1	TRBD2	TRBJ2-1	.	CSAGGTSGRVVYNEQFF	TGCAGTGCCGGGGGGACTAGCGGGAGGGTAGTCTACAATGAGCAGTTCTTC
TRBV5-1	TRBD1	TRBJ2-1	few	CASSFYRDRGNEQFF	TGCGCCAGCAGCTTCTATCGGGACAGGGGCAATGAGCAGTTCTTC
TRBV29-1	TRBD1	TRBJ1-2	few	CSVEDYGTGPYGYTF	TGCAGCGTTGAAGATTACGGGACAGGGCCTTATGGCTACACCTTC